Shown below are 27 T cell receptor beta chains from a single sample sequenced in a study of shared clonotypes between healthy human individuals. Assay: immunoSEQ multiplex PCR; the TCRdb copy retains only in-frame clones and omits some. The sample has about 2 million clones; about 95% are singletons. Terminally differentiated effector memory CD45RA+ cells were left out of the naive CD8 fraction, which was CD45RO-negative and positively selected for CCR7. Sequencing input: naive CD8+ T cells sorted from blood. The receptors here all came from a man aged 18 to 30 in good health.

This clone was detected only once. The genes are TRBV10-3 and TRBJ2-5; maybe TRBD2 (6 bases). The DNA end favors TRBJ2-7, so the J call may be wrong. The CDR3 consists of 14 residues. Germline-derived CDR1 and CDR2 are ENHRY and SYGVKD. CDR3 sequence reads: CAISSPDYSYEQYF. The CDR3 nucleotides read TGTGCCATCAGTAGTCCGGACTACTCCTACGAGCAGTACTTC.

The V gene is TRBV2, the J gene TRBJ2-1, with 9 bases matching TRBD1. Germline values: CDR1 SNHLY, CDR2 FYNNEI. The V segment lost 7 bases and the J segment 9 bases; nucleotides outside the gene matches: 22. The CDR3 has 18 amino acids. The CDR3 sequence is CASNGQTGTGILSGEQFF. DNA for the CDR3: TGTGCCAGCAATGGGCAAACCGGGACAGGGATCCTTAGCGGTGAGCAGTTCTTC. Full variable domain (remainder filled in from reference TRBV2 and TRBJ2-1): EPEVTQTPSHQVTQMGQEVILRCVPISNHLYFYWYRQILGQKVEFLVSFYNNEISEKSEIFDDQFSVERPDGSNFTLKIRSTKLEDSAMYFCASNGQTGTGILSGEQFFGPGTRLTVL.

In its sample, this clone was seen a few times. This chain uses TRBV30 with TRBJ1-2; 12 bases map to TRBD1. The germline V gene has CDR1 GTSNPN and CDR2 SVGIG (reference sequence). With 4 bases clipped from V and 7 bases from J, the junction kept 4 bases outside the gene matches. The CDR3 runs 13 residues. The CDR3 bases are TGTGCCTGGATGGGACAGGGGGCTGGTGGCTACACCTTC. Residues: CAWMGQGAGGYTF.

This chain links TRBV5-1 with TRBJ2-7; 9 bases line up with TRBD2. V lost 0 bases, J lost 4 bases, and 5 bases stayed unmatched. Germline assignment: CDR1 SGHRS and CDR2 YFSETQ. The CDR3 totals 15 residues. CDR3 nucleotide sequence: TGCGCCAGCAGCTTGGACCTAGCGGGAATGTACGAGCAGTACTTC. Its translation is CASSLDLAGMYEQYF.

The chain couples TRBV2 to TRBJ2-7; 10 nucleotides align to TRBD1. The CDR3 extends over 19 amino acids. CDR1 is SNHLY, CDR2 FYNNEI, per germline. V lost 0 bases, J lost 4 bases, and 15 bases stayed unmatched. The CDR3 here is CASSEALLTGGVIGYEQYF. In DNA form, the CDR3 reads TGTGCCAGCAGTGAAGCGCTTTTGACAGGGGGCGTTATCGGGTACGAGCAGTACTTC.

The J gene is TRBJ2-7, the V gene TRBV7-8, with D unresolved. Germline loops: CDR1 SGHVS, CDR2 FQNEAQ. V gave up 2 bases and J gave up 3 bases, with 8 bases separating them. CDR3 length: 13 amino acids. CDR3 amino acids: CASSLNALYEQYF. The DNA of the CDR3 is TGTGCCAGCAGCTTAAACGCCCTCTACGAGCAGTACTTC.

V usage is TRBV25-1 and J usage is TRBJ2-5; the match to TRBD1 covers 9 bases. Trimming removed 9 bases from V and 1 base from J; junction bases left unmatched: 6. The CDR3 has 14 amino acids. In germline, CDR1 is MGHDK, CDR2 SYGVNS. CDR3 DNA: TGTGCCAGTGGGGGACAGGGAAGCCAAGAGACCCAGTACTTC. It codes for CASGGQGSQETQYF. The full variable domain, its missing parts supplied by reference TRBV25-1 and TRBJ2-5, is EADIYQTPRYLVIGTGKKITLECSQTMGHDKMYWYQQDPGMELHLIHYSYGVNSTEKGDLSSESTVSRIRTEHFPLTLESARPSHTSQYLCASGGQGSQETQYFGPGTRLLVL.

The genes are TRBV27 and TRBJ2-1; the D gene is possibly TRBD2 (6 bases). CDR1 and CDR2 from the germline V gene are MNHEY and SMNVEV (reference sequence). The germline V and J ends were trimmed by 4 bases and 9 bases, with 13 bases remaining between them. This CDR3 is built from 13 residues. CDR3 DNA sequence: TGTGCCAGCAGTTGGAGGGGCCCGACTGAGCAGTTCTTC. Translating gives CASSWRGPTEQFF.

The rearrangement joins TRBV27 to TRBJ1-2; no clear D gene. V was shortened by 6 bases and J by 8 bases, with 16 bases between the two germline ends. The CDR3 contains 13 residues. Germline CDR1 is MNHEY and CDR2 is SMNVEV (reference sequence). The CDR3 reads CASRGGISQGYTF. The CDR3 region has the DNA TGTGCCAGCAGGGGAGGGATCTCCCAAGGCTACACCTTC.

The chain couples TRBV27 to TRBJ1-1; D might be TRBD1 (5 bases). This CDR3 comprises 18 residues. With 6 bases removed from V and 1 base from J, the gap between germline ends came to 24 bases. In germline, CDR1 is MNHEY, CDR2 SMNVEV (reference sequence). The CDR3 loop is CASSRQGPALMKNTEAFF. In DNA, the CDR3 is TGTGCCAGCAGCCGGCAGGGTCCGGCCCTAATGAAGAACACTGAAGCTTTCTTT.

The V gene is TRBV6-4, the J gene TRBJ1-2, with D uncertain. The V gene's germline CDR1 is MRHNA and CDR2 SNTAGT. The CDR3 spans 14 residues. The V and J ends lost 2 bases and 7 bases respectively, with 14 bases between them. CDR3 amino acids: CASSDGYPLSGYTF. The CDR3 nucleotides are TGTGCCAGCAGTGACGGGTATCCCCTCTCTGGCTACACCTTC.

The CDR3 sequence: CASSSQGNEQYF. CDR3 in DNA: TGCGCCAGCAGCTCACAGGGGAACGAGCAGTACTTC. The chain recombines TRBV4-1 with TRBJ2-7; TRBD1 agrees at 7 bases. CDR3 size: 12 residues. The V segment lost 5 bases and the J segment 5 bases; nucleotides outside the gene matches: 3. Germline V lookup: CDR1 MGHRA, CDR2 YSYEKL.

This rearrangement joins TRBV19 to TRBJ2-1; 10 nucleotides line up with TRBD2. The CDR3 totals 15 residues. Germline-derived CDR1 and CDR2 are LNHDA and SQIVND (reference sequence). V gave up 4 bases and J gave up 8 bases; unmatched junction bases: 8. CDR3 DNA sequence: TGTGCCAGTAGTACTCCGGGACTAGCGATTGATGAGCAGTTCTTC. Amino acid sequence: CASSTPGLAIDEQFF.

V usage is TRBV11-2 and J usage is TRBJ2-7; tentatively, D is TRBD2 (5 bases). The length of the CDR3 is 13 residues. Germline CDR1 reads SGHAT; CDR2 reads FQNNGV. Trimming cost V 4 bases and J 4 bases, with 11 bases left between them. CDR3 in amino acids: CASSSSEVYEQYF. The DNA of the CDR3 is TGTGCCAGCAGCTCCTCGGAGGTTTACGAGCAGTACTTC.

This chain joins TRBV2 and TRBJ2-2, with a possible D match to TRBD2 (6 bases). Germline loops: CDR1 SNHLY, CDR2 FYNNEI. V was trimmed by 8 bases and J by 4 bases, leaving 14 bases between them. The CDR3 runs 14 residues. Here the CDR3 reads CASRRGFGTGELFF. The CDR3 nucleotides are TGTGCCAGCCGGCGGGGCTTCGGCACCGGGGAGCTGTTTTTT.

This chain connects TRBV6-1 to TRBJ1-4; the D gene is possibly TRBD1 (5 bases). Trimming cost V 2 bases and J 6 bases, with 10 bases left between them. Germline CDR1 reads MNHNS; CDR2 reads SASEGT. The CDR3 extends over 14 amino acids. The CDR3 coding sequence is TGTGCCAGCAGTGAACTGGGGCGGTATGAAAAACTGTTTTTT. It encodes CASSELGRYEKLFF.

The chain joins TRBV6-1 to TRBJ2-7; TRBD2 matches 7 bases. Per the germline V gene, CDR1 is MNHNS and CDR2 is SASEGT. Unmatched junction bases numbered 9, after V lost 8 bases and J lost 2 bases. This CDR3 contains 14 residues. The CDR3 nucleotides read TGTGCCAGCCTGGCCAGCGGGATACCCTACGAGCAGTACTTC. This codes for CASLASGIPYEQYF.

This chain uses TRBV13 with TRBJ2-5; D gene ambiguous. The CDR3 runs 15 residues. Germline V gene data show CDR1 as PRHDT and CDR2 as FYEKMQ (reference sequence). Trimming stripped 1 base from V and 1 base from J, with 10 bases between. CDR3 sequence reads: CASSLEATLQETQYF. DNA of the CDR3: TGTGCCAGCAGCTTAGAGGCCACACTCCAAGAGACCCAGTACTTC.

The rearrangement links TRBV7-9 to TRBJ2-7; either TRBD1 or TRBD2 may fit D (5 bases each). Looked up from germline, CDR1 is SEHNR and CDR2 is FQNEAQ (reference sequence). The CDR3 has 15 residues. V dropped 5 bases and J dropped 6 bases, with 20 bases sitting between them. The DNA for the CDR3 is TGTGCCAGCAGCCCGCCCGGGGCTCCCCGGGGCGAGCAGTACTTC. This encodes CASSPPGAPRGEQYF.

As DNA, the CDR3 is TGCGCCAGCAGCCAAGGTCCACAGGGTACCTACGAGCAGTACTTC. Amino acid sequence: CASSQGPQGTYEQYF. V gene TRBV4-1 combines with J gene TRBJ2-7; a possible D gene is TRBD1 (6 bases). Germline V lookup: CDR1 MGHRA, CDR2 YSYEKL. V was cut by 1 base and J by 2 bases, with 12 bases left in between. The CDR3 runs to 15 residues.

J is TRBJ2-5 and V is TRBV11-2, with 10 nucleotides matching TRBD2. Germline V lookup: CDR1 SGHAT, CDR2 FQNNGV. With V trimmed by 5 bases and J by 8 bases, 11 bases remained unmatched. The CDR3 runs 15 residues. DNA of the CDR3: TGTGCCAGCAGCGAAGACGGAAGCGGGGGGGTTACCCAGTACTTC. The encoded protein is CASSEDGSGGVTQYF.

This chain uses TRBV5-1 with TRBJ1-2; D possibly corresponds to TRBD1 (6 bases). V was clipped by 0 bases and J by 5 bases, with 17 bases between them. The CDR3 is 16 amino acids. The germline gives CDR1 SGHRS, CDR2 YFSETQ. CDR3 region: CASSLASGGPPYGYTF. As DNA, the CDR3 is TGCGCCAGCAGCTTGGCCTCCGGGGGGCCCCCTTATGGCTACACCTTC.

The chain joins TRBV6-5 to TRBJ2-3; D is ambiguous. There are 13 residues in the CDR3. Germline CDR1 and CDR2: MNHEY and SVGAGI. Trimming shortened V by 3 bases and J by 5 bases, and 9 bases separated the two germline ends. Written as DNA, the CDR3 is TGTGCCAGCAGTTATGACTCTGGAGATACGCAGTATTTT. Translation gives CASSYDSGDTQYF.

This chain links TRBV6-6 with TRBJ2-7; TRBD1 aligns across 7 bases. Germline V lookup: CDR1 MNHNY, CDR2 SVGAGI (reference sequence). The CDR3 is made up of 14 amino acids. V was pared by 5 bases and J by 3 bases, with 7 bases of the junction left unmatched. CDR3 bases: TGTGCCAGCAGTGAGGACAGGCCGAACTACGAGCAGTACTTC. Amino acid sequence: CASSEDRPNYEQYF.

The rearrangement uses TRBV6-6 and TRBJ2-3; unclear D gene. The V end was cut by 5 bases, the J end by 0 bases, with 12 bases between. The length of the CDR3 is 15 residues. CDR1 is MNHNY, CDR2 SVGAGI, per germline (reference sequence). The CDR3 region is CASSANLMSTDTQYF. CDR3 nucleotide sequence: TGTGCCAGCAGTGCCAATCTCATGAGCACAGATACGCAGTATTTT.

V and J are TRBV23-1 and TRBJ2-7; D may be TRBD2 (6 bases). TRBV23-1 is sorted into the ORF group, with uncertain function. The CDR3 is made up of 16 amino acids. The germline V and J ends were trimmed by 0 bases and 0 bases, with 12 bases remaining between them. CDR3 sequence (DNA): TGCGCCAGCAGTCAATCTGGGGACGGGGGCTCCTACGAGCAGTACTTC. Its protein product is CASSQSGDGGSYEQYF.

This clone has only one observation. V usage is TRBV11-1 and J usage is TRBJ1-1; 8 bases align to TRBD1. V gave up 8 bases and J gave up 4 bases; unmatched junction bases: 6. Germline CDR1 is SGHAT and CDR2 is FQDESV (reference sequence). This CDR3 comprises 13 residues. Here the CDR3 DNA reads TGTGCCAGCGGGTACAGGGGGACCACTGAAGCTTTCTTT. Translating gives CASGYRGTTEAFF. The full variable domain, in which reference TRBV11-1 and TRBJ1-1 provide the parts outside the CDR3, is EAEVAQSPRYKITEKSQAVAFWCDPISGHATLYWYRQILGQGPELLVQFQDESVVDDSQLPKDRFSAERLKGVDSTLKIQPAELGDSAMYLCASGYRGTTEAFFGQGTRLTVV.